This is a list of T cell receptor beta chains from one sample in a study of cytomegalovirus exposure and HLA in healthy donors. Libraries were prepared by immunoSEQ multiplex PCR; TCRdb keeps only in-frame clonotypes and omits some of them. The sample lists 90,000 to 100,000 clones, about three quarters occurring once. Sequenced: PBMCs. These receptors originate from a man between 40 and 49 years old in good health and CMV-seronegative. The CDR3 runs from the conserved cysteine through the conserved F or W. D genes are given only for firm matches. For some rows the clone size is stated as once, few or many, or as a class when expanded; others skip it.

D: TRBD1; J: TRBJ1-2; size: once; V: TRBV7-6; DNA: TGTGCCAGCAGCCCTACGACGGGACAGGGTGTAGGCGGCTACACCTTC; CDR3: CASSPTTGQGVGGYTF
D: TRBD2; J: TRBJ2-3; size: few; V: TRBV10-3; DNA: TGTGCCATCAAAGGACTAGGAGGCTCCCCAGATACGCAGTATTTT; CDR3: CAIKGLGGSPDTQYF
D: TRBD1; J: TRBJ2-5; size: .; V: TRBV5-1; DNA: TGCGCCAGCAGTCAGGGGGCTAGGGAGACCCAGTACTTC; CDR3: CASSQGARETQYF
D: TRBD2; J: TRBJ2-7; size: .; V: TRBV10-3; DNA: TGTGCCATCAGTGACCATGGGACTAGCGGGGGAAGTTGGTACTTC; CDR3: CAISDHGTSGGSWYF
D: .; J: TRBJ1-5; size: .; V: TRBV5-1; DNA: TGCGCCAGCAGCTGGGGTGTGGGGGCAGGTCAGCCCCAGCATTTT; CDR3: CASSWGVGAGQPQHF
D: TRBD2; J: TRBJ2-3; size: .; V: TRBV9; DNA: TGTGCCAGCAGCACCCGACTAGCGGGGAACACAGATACGCAGTATTTT; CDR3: CASSTRLAGNTDTQYF
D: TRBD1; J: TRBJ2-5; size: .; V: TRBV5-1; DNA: TGCGCCAGCAGCTTGGGTTATCGGGACAGGGGCGAGGAGACCCAGTACTTC; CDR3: CASSLGYRDRGEETQYF
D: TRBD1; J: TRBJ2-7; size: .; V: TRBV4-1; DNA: TGCGCCAGCAGCACGGGACAGGGGGATTTCTACGAGCAGTACTTC; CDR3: CASSTGQGDFYEQYF
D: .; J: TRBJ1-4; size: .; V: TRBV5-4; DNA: TGTGCCAGCAGTCTAGACGGCGGGGCTAATGAAAAACTGTTTTTT; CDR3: CASSLDGGANEKLFF
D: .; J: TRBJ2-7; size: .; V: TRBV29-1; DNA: TGCAGCGTTGAAAGCCAGGGCTTCGAGCAGTACTTC; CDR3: CSVESQGFEQYF
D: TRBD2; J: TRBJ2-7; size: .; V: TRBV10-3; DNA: TGTGCCATCAGTGACGTCAGCGGGGGGACCACTGGGTACGAGCAGTACTTC; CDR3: CAISDVSGGTTGYEQYF
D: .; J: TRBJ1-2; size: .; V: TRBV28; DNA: TGTGCCAGCAGTTTACGATCACGGGAAGGCTACACCTTC; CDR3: CASSLRSREGYTF
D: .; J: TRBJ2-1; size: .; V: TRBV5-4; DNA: TGTGCCAGCAGCTTGGAAGCGGGTAAATACAATGAGCAGTTCTTC; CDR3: CASSLEAGKYNEQFF
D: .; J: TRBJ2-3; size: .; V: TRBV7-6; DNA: TGTGCCAGCAGCTCGTACCGACTCGGAAACACAGATACGCAGTATTTT; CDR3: CASSSYRLGNTDTQYF
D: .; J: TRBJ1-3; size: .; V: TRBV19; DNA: TGTGCCAGTAGTATACCAGGGTCTGGAAACACCATATATTTT; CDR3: CASSIPGSGNTIYF
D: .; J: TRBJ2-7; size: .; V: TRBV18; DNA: TGTGCCAGCTCCCCGACGGGTTACGAGCAGTACTTC; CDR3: CASSPTGYEQYF
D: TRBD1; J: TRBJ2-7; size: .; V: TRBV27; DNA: TGTGCCAGCAGTTTTCAAACAGGGGGCCCCTACGAGCAGTACTTC; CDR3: CASSFQTGGPYEQYF
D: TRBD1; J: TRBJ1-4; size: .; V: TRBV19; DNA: TGTGCCAGTAGTGGGACAGGGGGAATAGAAAAACTGTTTTTT; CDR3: CASSGTGGIEKLFF
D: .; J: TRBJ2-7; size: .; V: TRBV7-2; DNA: TGTGCCAGCAGCTTAGACAGGGAGAGCTTAGCCTACGAGCAGTACTTC; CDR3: CASSLDRESLAYEQYF
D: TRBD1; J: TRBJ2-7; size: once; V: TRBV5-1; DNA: TGCGCCAGCAGCACTGGGACAGGGAGGGGTTACGAGCAGTACTTC; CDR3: CASSTGTGRGYEQYF
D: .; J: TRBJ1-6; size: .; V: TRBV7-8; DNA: TGTGCCAGCAGCTTAGCGCAGGGAGGGGATAATTCACCCCTCCACTTT; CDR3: CASSLAQGGDNSPLHF
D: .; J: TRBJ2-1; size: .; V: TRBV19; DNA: TGTGCCAGTACTAAGGGACACGGAGACAATGAGCAGTTCTTC; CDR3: CASTKGHGDNEQFF
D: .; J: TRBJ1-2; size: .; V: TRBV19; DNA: TGTGCCAGTAGACAAACCGGGTCAGTTAAGGGCTACACCTTC; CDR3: CASRQTGSVKGYTF
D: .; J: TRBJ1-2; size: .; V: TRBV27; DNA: TGTGCCAGCAGCGACTTCCGAGGCTACACCTTC; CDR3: CASSDFRGYTF
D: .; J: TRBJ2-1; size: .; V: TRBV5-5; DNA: TGTGCCAGCAGCCTGGACAGAAACAATGAGCAGTTCTTC; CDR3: CASSLDRNNEQFF
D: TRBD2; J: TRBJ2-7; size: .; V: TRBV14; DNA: TGTGCCAGCAGCTTAGCGGGGGGGCCCTACGAGCAGTACTTC; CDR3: CASSLAGGPYEQYF
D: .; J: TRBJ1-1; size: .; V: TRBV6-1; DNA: TGTGCCAGCAGCGACAGGAGTGTCGGGGCTTTCTTT; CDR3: CASSDRSVGAFF
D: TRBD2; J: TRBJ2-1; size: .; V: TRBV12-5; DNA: TGTGCTAGTGGTTTATCGACTAGCGGGGGGAACAATGAGCAGTTCTTC; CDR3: CASGLSTSGGNNEQFF
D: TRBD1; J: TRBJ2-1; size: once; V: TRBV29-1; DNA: TGCAGCGTTCGACAGGGAAGTTTCTCCTACAATGAGCAGTTCTTC; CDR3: CSVRQGSFSYNEQFF
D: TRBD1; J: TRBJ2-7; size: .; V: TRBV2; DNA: TGTGCCAGCAGGAGGACAGGGGGAAGCTACGAGCAGTACTTC; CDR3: CASRRTGGSYEQYF
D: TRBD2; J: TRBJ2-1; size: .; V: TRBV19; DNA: TGTGCCAGTAGTATTTCCGGCGGGGGGGCTAAATATGAGCAGTTCTTC; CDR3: CASSISGGGAKYEQFF
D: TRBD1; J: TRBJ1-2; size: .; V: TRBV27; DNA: TGTGCCAGCAGTGATGACAGGGGGCTAGACTATGGCTACACCTTC; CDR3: CASSDDRGLDYGYTF
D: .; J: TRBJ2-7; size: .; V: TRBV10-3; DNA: TGTGCCATCAGTGAGTCGATCTCAGGGAGGTACGAGCAGTACTTC; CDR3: CAISESISGRYEQYF
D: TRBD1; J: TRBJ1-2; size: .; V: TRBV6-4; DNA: TGTGCCAGCAGGGTAACAGGGGCCGCACTTAATGGCTACACCTTC; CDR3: CASRVTGAALNGYTF
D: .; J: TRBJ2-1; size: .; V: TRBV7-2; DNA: TGTGCCAGCAGCCAGGACACCGAGCAGTTCTTC; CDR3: CASSQDTEQFF
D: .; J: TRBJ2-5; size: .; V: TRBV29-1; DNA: TGCAGCGTTGTGCCTAATCGAGAGACCCAGTACTTC; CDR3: CSVVPNRETQYF
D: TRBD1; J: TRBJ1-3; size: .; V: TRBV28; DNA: TGTGCCAGCAGTCAGGGACAGCACTCTGGAAACACCATATATTTT; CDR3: CASSQGQHSGNTIYF
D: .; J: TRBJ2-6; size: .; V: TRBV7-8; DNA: TGTGCCAGCAGCTTATCCTGGACAAGTCTCTCTGGGGCCAACGTCCTGACTTTC; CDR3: CASSLSWTSLSGANVLTF
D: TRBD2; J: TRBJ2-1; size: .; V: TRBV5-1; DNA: TGCGCCAGCAGCTATGGACTAGCGGGGGTGAGTGAGCAGTTCTTC; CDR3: CASSYGLAGVSEQFF
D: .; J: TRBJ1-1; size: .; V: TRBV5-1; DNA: TGCGCCAGCACCTCAACTCAGGGAAACACTGAAGCTTTCTTT; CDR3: CASTSTQGNTEAFF
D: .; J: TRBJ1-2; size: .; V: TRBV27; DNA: TGTGCCAGCGCCAGAGACTCTTCGTATGGCTACACCTTC; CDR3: CASARDSSYGYTF
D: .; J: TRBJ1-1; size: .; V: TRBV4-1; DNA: TGCGCCAGCAGCCAAGTCGGAGGGACTAACACTGAAGCTTTCTTT; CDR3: CASSQVGGTNTEAFF
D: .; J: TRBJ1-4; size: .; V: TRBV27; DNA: TGTGCCAGCAGTTCGAGCACGACAGGTGCTCGTGAAAAACTGTTTTTT; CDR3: CASSSSTTGAREKLFF
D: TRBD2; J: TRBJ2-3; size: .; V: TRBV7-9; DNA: TGTGCCAGCAGCACCGCCGGGGGGGGTGCAGATACGCAGTATTTT; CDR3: CASSTAGGGADTQYF
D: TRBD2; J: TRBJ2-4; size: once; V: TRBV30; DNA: TGTGCCTGGAGCCCGTGGGGGGGATTAGCCAAAAACATTCAGTACTTC; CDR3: CAWSPWGGLAKNIQYF
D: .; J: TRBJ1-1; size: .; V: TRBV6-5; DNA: TGTGCCAGCAGTTACGACGCAGGCATGAACACTGAAGCTTTCTTT; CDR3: CASSYDAGMNTEAFF